This TCR beta chain was sequenced for a study of blood T cell repertoires in COVID-19. This clone was seen a handful of times. CDR1 is SGHVS and CDR2 is FQNEAQ in the germline V gene. The CDR3 loop spans 22 amino acids. The V segment lost 5 bases and the J segment 1 base; nucleotides outside the gene matches: 22. Only in-frame clones appear in the TCRdb table, and some are missing; sequencing was by immunoSEQ multiplex PCR. Among approximately 97,000 clones listed, around 82% were seen once. J is TRBJ2-3 and V is TRBV7-8, with 12 bases identical to TRBD1. This receptor was obtained from a human donor in a cohort sampled during active COVID-19. Sequenced sample: peripheral blood. The CDR3 is CASSVRRGGTGGRGRGTDTQYF. The CDR3 DNA is TGTGCCAGCAGCGTCCGGCGGGGTGGGACAGGGGGCCGCGGGAGGGGCACAGATACGCAGTATTTT.